The rows below give T cell receptor beta chains drawn from one sample of a study of cytomegalovirus exposure and HLA in healthy donors. The repertoire was sequenced with immunoSEQ multiplex PCR; TCRdb's copy has only in-frame clones and lacks some. The sample holds 95,000 to 120,000 clones, nearly 97% seen once. The specimen sequenced was PBMCs. These receptors were taken from a woman aged 18-29 years in good health and CMV-seronegative. The CDR3 runs from the conserved cysteine through the conserved F or W. D genes are given only for firm matches. Some rows have no size entry. The others give once, few or many, or a class for an expanded clone.

size,D,V,J,length,DNA,CDR3
NA,TRBD1,TRBV4-1,TRBJ1-6,15,TGCGCCAGCAGCCAGAGGACAGGGGTTGATTCACCCCTCCACTTT,CASSQRTGVDSPLHF
NA,NA,TRBV4-3,TRBJ2-5,16,TGCGCCAGCAGCCAAGTTTCAGGAGGTTATAGGGAGACCCAGTACTTC,CASSQVSGGYRETQYF
NA,NA,TRBV7-8,TRBJ1-2,15,TGTGCCAGCAGCCCAACTCCGGACAGATCGAGGAGTTACACCTTC,CASSPTPDRSRSYTF
NA,NA,TRBV4-3,TRBJ2-3,16,TGCGCCAGCACCCCGCCCCCAGTGGAGGGAACAGATACGCAGTATTTT,CASTPPPVEGTDTQYF
NA,TRBD1,TRBV7-2,TRBJ2-7,15,TGTGCCAGCAGCTTAGCGACAGGGGTATTCTACGAGCAGTACTTC,CASSLATGVFYEQYF
NA,NA,TRBV4-1,TRBJ2-2,15,TGCGCCAGCAGCCCCTGGGGCGCGAACACCGGGGAGCTGTTTTTT,CASSPWGANTGELFF
NA,NA,TRBV6-5,TRBJ1-1,13,TGTGCCAGCAGTTACGGCACGAACACTGAAGCTTTCTTT,CASSYGTNTEAFF
NA,TRBD1,TRBV4-3,TRBJ1-2,14,TGCGCCAGCAGCCAAGATCGTACAGGGGGTGGCTACACCTTC,CASSQDRTGGGYTF
once,NA,TRBV28,TRBJ1-3,15,TGTGCCAGCAGAGGACCTCAGGGGTCTGGAAACACCATATATTTT,CASRGPQGSGNTIYF
NA,NA,TRBV6-6,TRBJ1-1,11,TGTGCCAGCAGGGCTACAGTTGAAGCTTTCTTT,CASRATVEAFF
NA,NA,TRBV5-1,TRBJ2-5,13,TGCGCCAGCAGCTTGATACTCCAAGAGACCCAGTACTTC,CASSLILQETQYF
NA,TRBD1,TRBV7-8,TRBJ1-2,15,TGTGCCAGCAGCCATTCCCCAGGGACAGGGGATGGCTACACCTTC,CASSHSPGTGDGYTF
NA,NA,TRBV4-3,TRBJ1-6,17,TGCGCCAGCAGCCAAGATGAAGAGCCCGAGGTGGGTTCACCCCTCCACTTT,CASSQDEEPEVGSPLHF
NA,NA,TRBV27,TRBJ1-4,13,TGTGCCAGCAGCCCCGGGACACTTGAAAAACTGTTTTTT,CASSPGTLEKLFF
NA,NA,TRBV27,TRBJ2-3,15,TGTGCCAGCAGTAAACAGACATCAAGCACAGATACGCAGTATTTT,CASSKQTSSTDTQYF
NA,NA,TRBV28,TRBJ2-7,16,TGTGCCAGCAGTTTTTCTCTGAGGAAGAGCTCCTACGAGCAGTACTTC,CASSFSLRKSSYEQYF
NA,TRBD2,TRBV7-7,TRBJ2-1,16,TGTGCCAGCAGCTTAGGCGGGACTAGCTCCTACAATGAGCAGTTCTTC,CASSLGGTSSYNEQFF
NA,TRBD2,TRBV4-3,TRBJ2-1,16,TGCGCCAGCAGCCAAGATTATAACGGGGGGAACAATGAGCAGTTCTTC,CASSQDYNGGNNEQFF
once,TRBD1,TRBV6-5,TRBJ1-5,15,TGTGCCAGCAGCTCCAGGGACAGGGGGAATCAGCCCCAGCATTTT,CASSSRDRGNQPQHF
few,NA,TRBV19,TRBJ1-2,16,TGTGCCAGTAGGCCACTGGGGGACACGAACGTCTATGGCTACACCTTC,CASRPLGDTNVYGYTF
NA,NA,TRBV9,TRBJ1-1,14,TGTGCCAGCAGCGTAGAAGGGGATTACACTGAAGCTTTCTTT,CASSVEGDYTEAFF
NA,NA,TRBV5-1,TRBJ1-1,15,TGCGCCAGCAGCGCCAGGGGTGTGAGGAACACTGAAGCTTTCTTT,CASSARGVRNTEAFF
NA,NA,TRBV19,TRBJ2-5,13,TGTGCCAGTAGTACTGGGCCACAAGAGACCCAGTACTTC,CASSTGPQETQYF
NA,NA,TRBV7-3,TRBJ1-1,15,TGTGCCAGCAGCGCAAACAGCGGGCGGAACACTGAAGCTTTCTTT,CASSANSGRNTEAFF
NA,NA,TRBV5-8,TRBJ1-5,17,TGTGCCAGCAGCCGCGGTTGGGTTCCGAATAGCAATCAGCCCCAGCATTTT,CASSRGWVPNSNQPQHF
once,TRBD1,TRBV6-5,TRBJ2-7,15,TGTGCCAGCAGACCCCTGGACAGGGTGGGCTACGAGCAGTACTTC,CASRPLDRVGYEQYF
NA,NA,TRBV19,TRBJ1-4,15,TGTGCCAGTAATCCCTTCGTAACAGATAGTGAAAAACTGTTTTTT,CASNPFVTDSEKLFF
NA,NA,TRBV29-1,TRBJ2-3,15,TGCAGCGTTGGTCGGGCGGGGCAAGCCGGAGATACGCAGTATTTT,CSVGRAGQAGDTQYF
NA,TRBD2,TRBV10-3,TRBJ2-7,17,TGTGCCATCAGTGAGTCGTGGCTAGCGGGATTCTCCTACGAGCAGTACTTC,CAISESWLAGFSYEQYF
NA,NA,TRBV6-5,TRBJ1-2,14,TGTGCCAGCAGCCGCCGGGGAAATAACTATGGCTACACCTTC,CASSRRGNNYGYTF
NA,NA,TRBV5-5,TRBJ1-4,15,TGTGCCAGCAGACCAGACAGTGCAACTAATGAAAAACTGTTTTTT,CASRPDSATNEKLFF
few,NA,TRBV7-9,TRBJ2-7,13,TGTGCCAGCACCCGGGGGTCCCGCTCCGAGCAGTACTTC,CASTRGSRSEQYF
once,NA,TRBV11-2,TRBJ2-1,15,TGTGCCAGCAGCTTATCGGGGGGCCGTCCATATGAGCAGTTCTTC,CASSLSGGRPYEQFF
NA,TRBD2,TRBV19,TRBJ2-1,17,TGTGCCAGTAGTACTAGACAGAGCGGGGGGTCCTACAATGAGCAGTTCTTC,CASSTRQSGGSYNEQFF
NA,TRBD2,TRBV5-1,TRBJ2-1,15,TGCGCCAGCAGCTTCAGTAGCGGGACCTACAATGAGCAGTTCTTC,CASSFSSGTYNEQFF
NA,TRBD2,TRBV10-1,TRBJ2-3,16,TGCGCCAGCAGCCCCGGGACTAGCGAGCTCACAGATACGCAGTATTTT,CASSPGTSELTDTQYF
NA,NA,TRBV7-2,TRBJ2-1,14,TGTGCCAGCAGCTTAGTCGGGGTGTCAAATGAGCAGTTCTTC,CASSLVGVSNEQFF
NA,TRBD2,TRBV27,TRBJ2-1,18,TGTGCCAGCAAATTGGGGCAACATCGGGGGGGAAACTACAATGAGCAGTTCTTC,CASKLGQHRGGNYNEQFF
few,NA,TRBV28,TRBJ1-6,12,TGTGCCGGGAGGCAGGCGCATTCACCCCTCCACTTT,CAGRQAHSPLHF
few,NA,TRBV6-1,TRBJ1-2,14,TGTGCCAGCAGGGACCGAGGGACTAACTATGGCTACACCTTC,CASRDRGTNYGYTF
NA,NA,TRBV5-1,TRBJ2-2,16,TGCGCCAGCAGCTTGACAGGGAGAGAAAGCACCGGGGAGCTGTTTTTT,CASSLTGRESTGELFF
NA,NA,TRBV5-5,TRBJ1-5,15,TGTGCCAGCAGCCCCCGGGGGGCAAACCATCAGCCCCAGCATTTT,CASSPRGANHQPQHF
once,NA,TRBV19,TRBJ2-7,14,TGTGCCAGTAGGCCGGGACAAGTGGAAGCCGAGCAGTACTTC,CASRPGQVEAEQYF
NA,NA,TRBV7-2,TRBJ1-2,14,TGTGCCAGCCGCCCCGCACTAGCTAACTATGGCTACACCTTC,CASRPALANYGYTF
NA,NA,TRBV5-5,TRBJ1-5,16,TGTGCCAGCAGCTTCGATCCCGACCCGCGGAGTCAGCCCCAGCATTTT,CASSFDPDPRSQPQHF
once,TRBD1,TRBV9,TRBJ1-2,17,TGTGCCAGCAGCGTAGAGACTCCAGGGGGCGGTAACTATGGCTACACCTTC,CASSVETPGGGNYGYTF
NA,NA,TRBV27,TRBJ1-5,18,TGTGCCAGCAGTCACTGGGCTGGGAGATATAGCAGCAATCAGCCCCAGCATTTT,CASSHWAGRYSSNQPQHF
NA,NA,TRBV5-4,TRBJ2-3,17,TGTGCCAGCAGCCTGGCAGTGACCAGGGAAAGCACAGATACGCAGTATTTT,CASSLAVTRESTDTQYF
NA,TRBD1,TRBV6-5,TRBJ2-7,15,TGTGCCAGCACCGGAGCCGGGACAGGGAGCTACGAGCAGTACTTC,CASTGAGTGSYEQYF
NA,NA,TRBV11-2,TRBJ2-7,14,TGTGCCAGCAGCTTAGATGGCAGCCAGAGAGGGCAGTACTTC,CASSLDGSQRGQYF
NA,TRBD1,TRBV4-1,TRBJ2-1,16,TGCGCCAGCAGCCAGGCAGGGACAGGCTCCTACAATGAGCAGTTCTTC,CASSQAGTGSYNEQFF
NA,NA,TRBV7-2,TRBJ2-5,14,TGTGCCAGCAGCCCGACTGGCTCGACAGAGACCCAGTACTTC,CASSPTGSTETQYF
NA,TRBD2,TRBV5-1,TRBJ2-3,16,TGCGCCAGCAGCATACAGACTAGCGGGGGCACAGATACGCAGTATTTT,CASSIQTSGGTDTQYF